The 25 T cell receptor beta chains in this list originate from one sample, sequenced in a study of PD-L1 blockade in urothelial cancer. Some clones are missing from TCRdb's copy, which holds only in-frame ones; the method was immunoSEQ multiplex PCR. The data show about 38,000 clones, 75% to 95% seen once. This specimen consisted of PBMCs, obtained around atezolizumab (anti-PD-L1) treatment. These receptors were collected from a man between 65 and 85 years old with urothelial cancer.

The CDR3 DNA sequence: TGTGCCAGCAGCTTAGAGTGGACGGGAGGCTACACCTTC. Translated, it gives CASSLEWTGGYTF. The chain has TRBV7-9 and TRBJ1-2; no definite D call. CDR3 length: 13 amino acids. Trimming removed 1 base from V and 8 bases from J, with 11 bases in between. Germline lookup yields CDR1 SEHNR and CDR2 FQNEAQ (reference sequence).

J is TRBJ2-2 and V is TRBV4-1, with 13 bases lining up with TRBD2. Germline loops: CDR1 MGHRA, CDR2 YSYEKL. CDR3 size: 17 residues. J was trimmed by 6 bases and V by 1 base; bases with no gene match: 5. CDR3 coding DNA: TGCGCCAGCAGCCAAGGGACTAGCGGGAGTATTGCCGGGGAGCTGTTTTTT. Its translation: CASSQGTSGSIAGELFF.

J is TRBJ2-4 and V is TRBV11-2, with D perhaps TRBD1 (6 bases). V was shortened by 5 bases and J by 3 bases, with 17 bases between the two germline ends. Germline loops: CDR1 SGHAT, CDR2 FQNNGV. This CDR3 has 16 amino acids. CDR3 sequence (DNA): TGTGCCAGCAGCACAGGAATACAGGGTGGCAAAAACATTCAGTACTTC. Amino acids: CASSTGIQGGKNIQYF.

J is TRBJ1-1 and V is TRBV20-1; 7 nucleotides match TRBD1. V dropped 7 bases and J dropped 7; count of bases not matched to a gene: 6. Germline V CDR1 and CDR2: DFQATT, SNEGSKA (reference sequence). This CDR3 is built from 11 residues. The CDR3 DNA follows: TGCAGTGTCCCCCGGACAGGTGAAGCTTTCTTT. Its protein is CSVPRTGEAFF.

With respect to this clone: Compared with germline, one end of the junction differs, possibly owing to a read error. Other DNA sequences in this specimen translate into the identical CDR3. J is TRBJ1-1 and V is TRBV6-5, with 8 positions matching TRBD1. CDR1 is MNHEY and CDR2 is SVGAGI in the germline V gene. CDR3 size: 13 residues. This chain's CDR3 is CASRFDRGTEAFF. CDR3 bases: TGTGCCAGCAGGTTCGACAGGGGCACTGAAGCCTTCTTT.

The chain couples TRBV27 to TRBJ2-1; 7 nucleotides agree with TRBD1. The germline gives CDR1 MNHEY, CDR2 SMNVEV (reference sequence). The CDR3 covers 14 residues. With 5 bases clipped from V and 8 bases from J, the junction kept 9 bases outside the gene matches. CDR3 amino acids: CASSEVTGVDEQFF. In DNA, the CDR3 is TGTGCCAGCAGTGAGGTAACAGGGGTCGATGAGCAGTTCTTC.

The CDR3 DNA reads TGTGCCAGGCCGGGACAGGGAGGTCGCAATGAGCAGTTCTTC. This sequence encodes CARPGQGGRNEQFF. The rearrangement uses TRBV6-6 and TRBJ2-1, with TRBD1 matching over 9 bases. The ends lost 9 bases at V and 6 bases at J; junction bases unmatched: 9. Germline CDR1 is MNHNY and CDR2 is SVGAGI (reference sequence). The CDR3 sequence is 14 residues long.

CDR3: CASSDSGARNTEAFF. For the CDR3, the DNA is TGTGCCAGCAGCGACAGCGGGGCGCGGAACACTGAAGCTTTCTTT. This rearrangement joins TRBV9 to TRBJ1-1, with TRBD1 as a possible D gene (5 bases). The germline V and J ends were trimmed by 3 bases and 1 base, with 13 bases remaining between them. The CDR3 loop spans 15 amino acids. Germline assignment: CDR1 SGDLS and CDR2 YYNGEE.

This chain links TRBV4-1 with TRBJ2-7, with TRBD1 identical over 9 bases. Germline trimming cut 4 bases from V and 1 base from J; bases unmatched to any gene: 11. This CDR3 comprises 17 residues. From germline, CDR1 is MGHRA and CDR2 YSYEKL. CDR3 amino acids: CASSLIPLGTGSYEQYF. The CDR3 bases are TGCGCCAGCAGCCTAATACCCCTCGGGACAGGGTCCTACGAGCAGTACTTC.

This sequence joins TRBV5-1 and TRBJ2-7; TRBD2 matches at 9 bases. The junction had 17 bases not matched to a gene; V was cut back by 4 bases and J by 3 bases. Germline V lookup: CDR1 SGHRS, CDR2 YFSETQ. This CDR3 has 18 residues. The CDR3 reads CASSLGPSGGRDYYEQYF. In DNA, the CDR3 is TGCGCCAGCAGCCTAGGACCTAGTGGCGGGAGGGATTACTACGAGCAGTACTTC. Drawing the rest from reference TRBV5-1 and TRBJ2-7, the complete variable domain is KAGVTQTPRYLIKTRGQQVTLSCSPISGHRSVSWYQQTPGQGLQFLFEYFSETQRNKGNFPGRFSGRQFSNSRSEMNVSTLELGDSALYLCASSLGPSGGRDYYEQYFGPGTRLTVT.

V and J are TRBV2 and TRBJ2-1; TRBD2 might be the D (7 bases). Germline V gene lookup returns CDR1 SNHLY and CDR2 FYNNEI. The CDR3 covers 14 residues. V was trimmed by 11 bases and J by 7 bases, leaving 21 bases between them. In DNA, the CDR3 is TGTGCCTGGTCTCGGGCGGGGGCGGGTAATGAGCAGTTCTTC. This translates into CAWSRAGAGNEQFF. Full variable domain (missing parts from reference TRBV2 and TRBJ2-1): EPEVTQTPSHQVTQMGQEVILRCVPISNHLYFYWYRQILGQKVEFLVSFYNNEISEKSEIFDDQFSVERPDGSNFTLKIRSTKLEDSAMYFCAWSRAGAGNEQFFGPGTRLTVL.

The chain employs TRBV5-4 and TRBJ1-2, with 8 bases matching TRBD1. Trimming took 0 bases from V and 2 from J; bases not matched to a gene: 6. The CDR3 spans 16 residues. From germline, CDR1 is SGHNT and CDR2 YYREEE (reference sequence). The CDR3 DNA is TGTGCCAGCAGCTTGGCCTGGGACAGGCTAAACTATGGCTACACCTTC. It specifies CASSLAWDRLNYGYTF.

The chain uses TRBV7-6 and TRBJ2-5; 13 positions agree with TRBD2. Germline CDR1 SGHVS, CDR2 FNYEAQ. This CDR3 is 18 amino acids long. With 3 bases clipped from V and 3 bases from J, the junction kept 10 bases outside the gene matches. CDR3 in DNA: TGTGCCAGCAGCTTGCTTGGGAGGACTAGCGGGGGAGAAGAGACCCAGTACTTC. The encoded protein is CASSLLGRTSGGEETQYF.

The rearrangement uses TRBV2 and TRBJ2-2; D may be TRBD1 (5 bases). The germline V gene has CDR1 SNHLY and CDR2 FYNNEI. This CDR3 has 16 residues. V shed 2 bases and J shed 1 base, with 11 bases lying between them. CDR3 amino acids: CASSEYGTGNTGELFF. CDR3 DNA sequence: TGTGCCAGCAGTGAATATGGTACAGGGAACACCGGGGAGCTGTTTTTT.

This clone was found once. The CDR3 here is CASSVGLEVQYF. CDR3 DNA sequence: TGTGCCAGCAGTGTGGGACTAGAGGTGCAGTACTTC. The chain couples TRBV28 to TRBJ2-7; 8 nucleotides match TRBD2. Germline V lookup: CDR1 MDHEN, CDR2 SYDVKM. The CDR3 totals 12 residues. Trimming removed 5 bases from V and 9 bases from J; junction bases left unmatched: 6.

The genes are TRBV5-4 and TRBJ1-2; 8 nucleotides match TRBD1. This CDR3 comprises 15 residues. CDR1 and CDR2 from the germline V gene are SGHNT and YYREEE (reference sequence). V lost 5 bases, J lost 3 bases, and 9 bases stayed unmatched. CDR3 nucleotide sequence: TGTGCCAGCAGGGAGGACAGGGCCCGCCACTATGGCTACACCTTC. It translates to CASREDRARHYGYTF.

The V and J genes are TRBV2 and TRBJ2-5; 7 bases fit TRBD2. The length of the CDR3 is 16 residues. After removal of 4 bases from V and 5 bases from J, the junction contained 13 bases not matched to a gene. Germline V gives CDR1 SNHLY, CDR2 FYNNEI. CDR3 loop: CASSGRLAQLGETQYF. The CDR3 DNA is TGTGCCAGCAGTGGACGACTAGCCCAACTTGGGGAGACCCAGTACTTC. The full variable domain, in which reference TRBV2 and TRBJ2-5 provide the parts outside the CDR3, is EPEVTQTPSHQVTQMGQEVILRCVPISNHLYFYWYRQILGQKVEFLVSFYNNEISEKSEIFDDQFSVERPDGSNFTLKIRSTKLEDSAMYFCASSGRLAQLGETQYFGPGTRLLVL.

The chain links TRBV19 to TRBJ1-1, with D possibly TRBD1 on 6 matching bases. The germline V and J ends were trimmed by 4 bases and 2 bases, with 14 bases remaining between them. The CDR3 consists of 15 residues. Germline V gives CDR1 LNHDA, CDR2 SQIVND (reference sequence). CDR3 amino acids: CASSRRQETNTEAFF. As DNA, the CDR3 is TGTGCCAGTAGTAGGAGACAGGAGACTAACACTGAAGCTTTCTTT.

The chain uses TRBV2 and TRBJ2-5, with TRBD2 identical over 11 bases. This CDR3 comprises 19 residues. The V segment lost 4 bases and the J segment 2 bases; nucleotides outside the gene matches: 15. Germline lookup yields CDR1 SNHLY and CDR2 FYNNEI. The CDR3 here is CASSVSTSGSGVQQETQYF. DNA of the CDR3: TGTGCCAGCAGTGTGTCTACTAGCGGGAGTGGGGTGCAGCAAGAGACCCAGTACTTC.

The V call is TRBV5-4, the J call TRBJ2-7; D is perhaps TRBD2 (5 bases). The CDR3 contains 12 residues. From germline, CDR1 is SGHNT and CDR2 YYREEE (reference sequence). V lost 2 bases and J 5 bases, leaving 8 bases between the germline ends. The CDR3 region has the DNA TGTGCCAGCAGCTTAGGTAGCGACGAGCAGTACTTC. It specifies CASSLGSDEQYF.

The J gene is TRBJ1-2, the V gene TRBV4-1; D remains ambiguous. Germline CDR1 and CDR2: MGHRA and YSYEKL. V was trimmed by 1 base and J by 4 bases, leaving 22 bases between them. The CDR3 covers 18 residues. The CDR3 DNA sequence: TGCGCCAGCAGCCAAGCCCCGGGGAGCCCAGGCACCGGCTATGGCTACACCTTC. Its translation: CASSQAPGSPGTGYGYTF.

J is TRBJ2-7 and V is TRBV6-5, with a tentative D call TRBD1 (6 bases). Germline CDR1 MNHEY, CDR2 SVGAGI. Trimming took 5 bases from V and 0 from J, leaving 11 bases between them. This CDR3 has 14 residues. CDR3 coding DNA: TGTGCCAGCAGTGGAGGACAGTTCTCCTACGAGCAGTACTTC. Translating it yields CASSGGQFSYEQYF.

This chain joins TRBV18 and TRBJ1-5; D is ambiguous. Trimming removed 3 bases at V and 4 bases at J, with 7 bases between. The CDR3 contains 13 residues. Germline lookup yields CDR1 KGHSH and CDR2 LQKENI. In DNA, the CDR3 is TGTGCCAGCTCACCGGCACAGAATCAGCCCCAGCATTTT. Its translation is CASSPAQNQPQHF.

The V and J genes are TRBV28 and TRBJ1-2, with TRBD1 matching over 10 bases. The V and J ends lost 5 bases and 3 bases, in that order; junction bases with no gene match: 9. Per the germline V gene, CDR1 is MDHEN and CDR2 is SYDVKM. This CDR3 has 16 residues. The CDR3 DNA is TGTGCCAGCAGTCCATCCGGGACAGGGGAAGACTATGGCTACACCTTC. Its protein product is CASSPSGTGEDYGYTF.

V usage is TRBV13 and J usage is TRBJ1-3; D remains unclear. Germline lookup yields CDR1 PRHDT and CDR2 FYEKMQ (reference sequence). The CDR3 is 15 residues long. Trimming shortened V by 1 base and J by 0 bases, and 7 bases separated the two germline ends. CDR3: CASSLVGYSGNTIYF. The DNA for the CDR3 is TGTGCCAGCAGCTTAGTCGGTTACTCTGGAAACACCATATATTTT.